These 18 T cell receptor beta chains were all obtained from the same sample, sequenced in a study of blood T cell repertoires in COVID-19. Sequencing used immunoSEQ multiplex PCR; TCRdb keeps in-frame clones, though not all of them. The repertoire holds around 130,000 clones, with around 82% as singletons. The sequenced sample was peripheral blood. These receptors were taken from a woman aged 30 to 39 who had recovered from COVID-19.

The rearrangement links TRBV29-1 to TRBJ2-3; possible D gene TRBD2, 5 bases. This CDR3 is 16 amino acids long. Trimming took off 7 bases at V and 2 bases at J, with 22 bases between the two ends. The V gene's germline CDR1 is SQVTM and CDR2 ANQGSEA. As DNA, the CDR3 is TGCAGCGCCCAGGTAGGACTGGCTCGGTACACAGATACGCAGTATTTT. Its protein product is CSAQVGLARYTDTQYF.

This chain connects TRBV5-1 to TRBJ1-1, with no clear D. V shed 3 bases and J shed 1 base, with 13 bases lying between them. This CDR3 spans 15 amino acids. Germline CDR1 is SGHRS and CDR2 is YFSETQ. CDR3 in amino acids: CASSSTFSGNTEAFF. The CDR3 nucleotides read TGCGCCAGCAGCTCGACCTTCTCGGGGAACACTGAAGCTTTCTTT.

The gene calls are TRBV2 and TRBJ2-1; 14 nucleotides match TRBD2. V dropped 4 bases and J dropped 8; count of bases not matched to a gene: 7. This CDR3 spans 16 amino acids. Per germline, CDR1 SNHLY and CDR2 FYNNEI. The CDR3 coding sequence is TGTGCCAGCAGTGGGGTAGGGACTAGCGGGAGTGATGAGCAGTTCTTC. This codes for CASSGVGTSGSDEQFF.

The chain is built from TRBV6-1 and TRBJ2-2, with unresolved D. V was pared by 2 bases and J by 4 bases, with 8 bases between. The CDR3 loop spans 14 amino acids. The V gene's germline CDR1 is MNHNS and CDR2 SASEGT. CDR3 region: CASSEIPGTGELFF. The CDR3 bases are TGTGCCAGCAGTGAAATCCCCGGCACCGGGGAGCTGTTTTTT.

The chain employs TRBV13 and TRBJ2-3, with TRBD1 matching 8 bases. Germline CDR1 PRHDT, CDR2 FYEKMQ (reference sequence). CDR3 size: 13 residues. The ends lost 4 bases at V and 6 bases at J; junction bases unmatched: 3. As DNA, the CDR3 is TGTGCCAGCAGCTCCAGGGGGCTTGATACGCAGTATTTT. Translation: CASSSRGLDTQYF.

V usage is TRBV15 and J usage is TRBJ1-1; D gene unclear. CDR1 and CDR2 from the germline V gene are LNHNV and YYDKDF (reference sequence). Trimming left V 0 bases short and J 8 bases short, with 10 bases between. This CDR3 contains 13 residues. The DNA of the CDR3 is TGTGCCACCAGCAGAGACCTGGGAGGAGAAGCTTTCTTT. This gives the protein CATSRDLGGEAFF.

This rearrangement joins TRBV3-1 (or the pseudogene TRBV3-2) to TRBJ2-5; TRBD2 matches at 7 bases. From germline, CDR1 is LGHDT and CDR2 YNNKEL (reference sequence). J lost 7 bases, V lost 0 bases, and 11 bases had no gene match. This CDR3 is 16 amino acids long. CDR3 nucleotides: TGTGCCAGCAGCCAAGATGCCAGCGGGGCCCGGCCGACCCAGTACTTC. Its protein product is CASSQDASGARPTQYF.

The chain combines TRBV6-6 with TRBJ1-5; perhaps TRBD1 as D (5 bases). This CDR3 region has 13 residues. CDR1 MNHNY and CDR2 SVGAGI come from the germline V gene (reference sequence). V lost 8 bases and J lost 3, with 11 bases in between. CDR3 nucleotides: TGTGCCAGCTCCACAGGACACAATCAGCCCCAGCATTTT. Protein: CASSTGHNQPQHF.

V gene TRBV9 combines with J gene TRBJ1-6; D not certain. Germline lookup yields CDR1 SGDLS and CDR2 YYNGEE. The CDR3 totals 15 residues. The V end lost 0 bases, the J end lost 7 bases, and 11 bases lay between the germline ends. This CDR3 reads CASSVDGGRNSPLHF. The DNA of the CDR3 is TGTGCCAGCAGCGTAGACGGAGGACGGAATTCACCCCTCCACTTT. The full variable domain, in which reference TRBV9 and TRBJ1-6 provide the parts outside the CDR3, is DSGVTQTPKHLITATGQRVTLRCSPRSGDLSVYWYQQSLDQGLQFLIQYYNGEERAKGNILERFSAQQFPDLHSELNLSSLELGDSALYFCASSVDGGRNSPLHFGNGTRLTVT.

This chain joins TRBV13 and TRBJ2-2; 12 nucleotides line up with TRBD1. CDR3 length equals 15 residues. Germline CDR1 reads PRHDT; CDR2 reads FYEKMQ (reference sequence). V gave up 5 bases and J gave up 7 bases; unmatched junction bases: 5. The CDR3 spells CASSRDRGPGGELFF. The CDR3 DNA sequence: TGTGCCAGCAGCCGGGACAGGGGGCCGGGCGGGGAGCTGTTTTTT.

This clone was seen only once. The chain recombines TRBV4-2 with TRBJ2-1, with D possibly being TRBD2 (6 bases). Looked up from germline, CDR1 is LGHNA and CDR2 is YNFKEQ. The V end was cut by 2 bases, the J end by 9 bases, with 14 bases between. The CDR3 has 14 residues. CDR3 amino acids: CASSQFGGSSEQFF. The CDR3 region has the DNA TGTGCCAGCAGCCAATTCGGAGGGTCGAGTGAGCAGTTCTTC.

The chain employs TRBV9 and TRBJ1-5; 8 positions match TRBD1. The CDR3 totals 15 residues. V shed 2 bases, J shed 0 bases, and the junction held 1 base outside the gene matches. The germline CDR1 and CDR2 sequences are SGDLS and YYNGEE. CDR3 coding DNA: TGTGCCAGCAGCGTGGGGACAGGTAGCAATCAGCCCCAGCATTTT. It is translated as CASSVGTGSNQPQHF.

This sequence joins TRBV19 and TRBJ1-1, with 9 bases that match TRBD1. The CDR3 is 17 residues long. V was pared by 5 bases and J by 0 bases, with 10 bases of the junction left unmatched. Germline assignment: CDR1 LNHDA and CDR2 SQIVND (reference sequence). As DNA, the CDR3 is TGTGCCAGTAGTGGAACAGGGGGCGAGATAATGAACACTGAAGCTTTCTTT. It is translated as CASSGTGGEIMNTEAFF.

The J gene is TRBJ2-1, the V gene TRBV29-1; D perhaps matches TRBD1 (6 bases). The CDR3 sequence is 12 residues long. The germline CDR1 and CDR2 sequences are SQVTM and ANQGSEA. V was trimmed by 2 bases and J by 8 bases, leaving 10 bases between them. CDR3 bases: TGCAGCGTTGAACAGGGGAGCGATGAGCAGTTCTTC. Translation: CSVEQGSDEQFF.

The chain uses TRBV18 and TRBJ1-1, with 7 bases fitting TRBD1. With 6 bases clipped from V and 6 bases from J, the junction kept 4 bases outside the gene matches. The CDR3 consists of 12 residues. The germline V gene encodes CDR1 KGHSH and CDR2 LQKENI. CDR3 sequence (DNA): TGTGCCAGCTCGCTCGACAGGGCTGAAGCTTTCTTT. Its translation is CASSLDRAEAFF.

The J gene is TRBJ2-3, the V gene TRBV5-5; no clear D. Trimming shortened V by 0 bases and J by 0 bases, and 11 bases separated the two germline ends. Per germline, CDR1 SGHKS and CDR2 YYEKEE (reference sequence). This CDR3 is built from 16 residues. CDR3 loop: CASSLVVYPSTDTQYF. CDR3 coding DNA: TGTGCCAGCAGCTTGGTTGTCTACCCAAGCACAGATACGCAGTATTTT.

The chain recombines TRBV5-1 with TRBJ1-2; D perhaps matches TRBD1 (5 bases). Trimming took 0 bases from V and 4 from J, leaving 13 bases between them. CDR1 is SGHRS and CDR2 is YFSETQ in the germline V gene. This CDR3 is built from 15 residues. CDR3 sequence reads: CASSLVGQGTYGYTF. In nucleotides, the CDR3 is TGCGCCAGCAGCTTGGTAGGCCAGGGTACCTATGGCTACACCTTC.

The chain has TRBV18 and TRBJ1-1; TRBD1 matches at 9 bases. The germline CDR1 and CDR2 sequences are KGHSH and LQKENI. The CDR3 runs 15 residues. J gave up 3 bases and V 2 bases, and 4 bases lay outside the gene matches. The CDR3 nucleotides are TGTGCCAGCTCACCAATGGGACAGGGTGACACTGAAGCTTTCTTT. Amino acid sequence: CASSPMGQGDTEAFF.